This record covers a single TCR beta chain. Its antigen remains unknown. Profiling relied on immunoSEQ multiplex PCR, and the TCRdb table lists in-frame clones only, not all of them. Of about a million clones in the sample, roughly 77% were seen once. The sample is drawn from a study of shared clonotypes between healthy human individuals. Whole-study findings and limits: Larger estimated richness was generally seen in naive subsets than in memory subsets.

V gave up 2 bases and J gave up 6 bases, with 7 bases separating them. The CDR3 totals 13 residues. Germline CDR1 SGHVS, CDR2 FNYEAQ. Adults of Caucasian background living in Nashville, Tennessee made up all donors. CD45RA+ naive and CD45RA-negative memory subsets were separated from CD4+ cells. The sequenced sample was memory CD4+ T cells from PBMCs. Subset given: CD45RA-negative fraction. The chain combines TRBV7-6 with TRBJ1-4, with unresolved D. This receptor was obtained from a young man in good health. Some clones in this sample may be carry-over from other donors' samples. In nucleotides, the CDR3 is TGTGCCAGCAGCTTAAGGCCCGATGAAAAACTGTTTTTT. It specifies CASSLRPDEKLFF.